This T cell receptor (beta chain) came from a study of shared clonotypes between healthy human individuals (dated by TCRdb to about 2020). Background for the entire study: A couple of women and a few men aged 18 to 49 years were included in the cohort. Different laboratories and diverse techniques were used to prepare libraries and sequence TCR repertoires, to increase sequencing depth and limit assay-specific biases. To estimate repertoire size and how much clonotype sharing occurs between individuals, the study deeply sequenced the blood TCR repertoires of five or six healthy adults. Between about 0.8 and 9.5 billion PBMCs per donor were obtained by leukapheresis. For each donor, CD4 naive and CD4 memory were each given three plates, CD8 naive was given two plates, and CD8 memory was given one plate.

The germline V gene (reference sequence) yields LNHDA for CDR1 and SQIVND for CDR2. V is shortened by 4 bases, J by 1 base, and the region joining them spans 7 bases. The CDR3 runs 13 residues from the cysteine to the phenylalanine. Only CDR3 DNA is held: 39 bases, read in frame from base 1. Using the deep immunoSEQ assay, TCR CDR3 regions were amplified from genomic DNA by multiplex PCR. Extracted genomic DNA from each cell subset was distributed evenly across all wells of several immunoSEQ 96-well plates, and each plate was treated as a replicate. For sorted subsets, each replicate PCR was loaded with 200 ng genomic DNA, equivalent to 30,000 or so T cell genomes. The purified libraries were quantified using a Qubit 3.0 fluorometer, sized with a Bioanalyzer 2100, and then quantified again using the KAPA Library Quantification kit. A separate single-read 150-cycle Illumina NextSeq 550 flow cell was used to sequence each immunoSEQ 96-well plate. In the paper's pipeline: The immunoSEQ output contained only junctional sequences without quality scores, so filtering could not match that applied to full-length reads. Sequences were annotated with PyIR, a Python wrapper for IgBLAST v1.9, using IMGT germline references to assign V/J genes and CDR3. Any read was removed if the V/J assignment was weak (E-value above 1e-6), the CDR3 was missing, or the read contained stop codons, out-of-frame junctions, or ambiguous translated residues. A V3J clonotype was defined by an identical inferred V gene, J gene, and CDR3 amino acid sequence. The percentage overlap between two repertoires was calculated by dividing the number of shared unique clonotypes by the size of the smaller repertoire. Three approaches were used to assess repertoire richness: RTK rarefaction, the Chao1 estimator, and Recon v2.1 estimates of unobserved clonotypes. For all TCRbeta clonotypes obtained by the gDNA method from four donors, generation probabilities were computed with OLGA. This is the immuneACCESS table as TCRdb keeps it, with only in-frame sequences that have V and J called. A part of the clones is gone; compared with another copy, unresolved V genes explain less than half, and the rest is unexplained. That table is the source of V, J and clone size, and D and trimming were worked out from the DNA. For this sample there are 1.5 million to 2.5 million clones; approximately 94% appear just once. More than 0.95% of the sample is taken by the ten largest.

Notes on this clone: The specificity of this receptor is unknown. No clone much larger than this one lies a single base away; base qualities are absent.

CD8 naive samples were CD45RO-negative cells positively selected for CCR7, giving a CD45RA+CCR7+ population that excluded TemRA cells. Healthy HIV-negative adults with no recently reported acute infections or vaccinations were included as donors. Every donor was a Caucasian adult residing in Nashville, Tennessee, USA. After blood collection by leukapheresis, PBMCs were isolated using Ficoll-Histopaque density gradient centrifugation and then cryopreserved in the vapor phase of liquid nitrogen. Analytical flow cytometry was used to check the purity and quantity of each magnetically sorted T cell population. From each sorted fraction, genomic DNA was isolated and quantified by UV absorbance on a Nanodrop 2000c. What the authors observed across the whole study: Larger estimated clonotype richness was generally found for naive subsets than for memory subsets. Incomplete sequencing was indicated by rarefaction of sorted-subset datasets, despite the large sequencing depth. Because the study included only a small number of donors, the genetic and exposure-history diversity represented was limited. When four donors were compared, the shared fraction of clonotypes was around 5% for naive CD4, approximately 3.3% for naive CD8, more than 2% for memory CD4, and roughly 0.4% for memory CD8. Compared with non-shared clonotypes, clonotypes shared by all four sorted-subset donors had higher generation probabilities. Only blood was sampled, and tissue TCR repertoires likely differ from those in blood. Pairwise subsampling indicated that sequencing depth was expected to affect the degree of clonotype sharing among donors.

Recombination joined TRBV19 with TRBJ1-1; the D gene cannot be named for sure. Sequencing was done on a sample of naive CD8+ T cells sorted from blood. The cell subset or site tag for this specimen amounts to: CD45RA+CCR7+. The clonotype was recovered from a man aged 18 to 30 in good health. The sequenced DNA: TGTGCCAGTAGTAAAACACCGAACACTGAAGCTTTCTTT. This sequence encodes CASSKTPNTEAFF.